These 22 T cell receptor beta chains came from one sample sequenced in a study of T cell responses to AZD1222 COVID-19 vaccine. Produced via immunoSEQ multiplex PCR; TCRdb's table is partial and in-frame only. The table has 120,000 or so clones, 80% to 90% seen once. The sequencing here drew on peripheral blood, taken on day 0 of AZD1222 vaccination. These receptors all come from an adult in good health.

The CDR3 protein is CASSFGQDYEQYF. CDR3 nucleotides: TGTGCCAGCAGTTTCGGACAGGACTACGAGCAGTACTTC. The chain links TRBV12-3 or TRBV12-4 to TRBJ2-7; 7 nucleotides align to TRBD1. The CDR3 is made up of 13 amino acids. The V segment lost 3 bases and the J segment 3 bases; nucleotides outside the gene matches: 2.

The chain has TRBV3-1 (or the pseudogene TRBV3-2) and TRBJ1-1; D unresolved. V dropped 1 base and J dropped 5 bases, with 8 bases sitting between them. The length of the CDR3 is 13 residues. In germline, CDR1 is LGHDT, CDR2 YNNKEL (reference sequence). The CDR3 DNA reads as TGTGCCAGCAGCCAAGGACGGGTTACTGAAGCTTTCTTT. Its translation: CASSQGRVTEAFF.

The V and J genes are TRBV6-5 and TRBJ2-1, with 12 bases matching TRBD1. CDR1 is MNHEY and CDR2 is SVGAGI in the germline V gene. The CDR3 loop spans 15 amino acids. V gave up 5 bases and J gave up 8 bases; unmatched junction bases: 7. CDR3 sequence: CASSPEGQGADEQFF. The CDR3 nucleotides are TGTGCCAGCAGTCCCGAGGGACAGGGGGCTGATGAGCAGTTCTTC.

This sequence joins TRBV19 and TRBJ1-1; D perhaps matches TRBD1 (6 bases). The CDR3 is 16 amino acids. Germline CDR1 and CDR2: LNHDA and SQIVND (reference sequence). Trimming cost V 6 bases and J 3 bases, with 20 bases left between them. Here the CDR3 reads CASRPAGARTHTEAFF. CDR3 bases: TGTGCCAGTAGGCCCGCGGGGGCCAGGACCCACACTGAAGCTTTCTTT.

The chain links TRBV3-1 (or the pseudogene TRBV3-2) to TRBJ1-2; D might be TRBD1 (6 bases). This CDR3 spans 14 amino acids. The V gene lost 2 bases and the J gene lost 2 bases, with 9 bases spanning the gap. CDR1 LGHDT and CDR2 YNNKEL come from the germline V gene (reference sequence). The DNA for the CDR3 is TGTGCCAGCAGCCAATCTGACAGGAACTATGGCTACACCTTC. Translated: CASSQSDRNYGYTF.

The CDR3 DNA reads TGTGCCATCAGTGGGGGACAGGGCGCTAATGAAAAACTGTTTTTT. Its protein is CAISGGQGANEKLFF. The rearrangement links TRBV10-3 to TRBJ1-4; TRBD1 matches at 9 bases. This CDR3 has 15 residues. From germline, CDR1 is ENHRY and CDR2 SYGVKD. With 4 bases clipped from V and 3 bases from J, the junction kept 3 bases outside the gene matches.

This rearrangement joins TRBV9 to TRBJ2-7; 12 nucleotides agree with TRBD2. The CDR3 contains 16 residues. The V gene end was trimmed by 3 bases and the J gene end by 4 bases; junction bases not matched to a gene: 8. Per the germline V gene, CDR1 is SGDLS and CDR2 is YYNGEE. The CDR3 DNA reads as TGTGCCAGCAGCGCCGCGCTAGCGGGGGGGCCGTACGAGCAGTACTTC. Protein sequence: CASSAALAGGPYEQYF.

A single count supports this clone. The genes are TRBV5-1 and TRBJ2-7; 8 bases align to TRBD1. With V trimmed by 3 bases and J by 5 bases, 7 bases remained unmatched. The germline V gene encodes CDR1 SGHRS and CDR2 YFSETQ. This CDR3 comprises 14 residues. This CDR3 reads CASSSQDRVDEQYF. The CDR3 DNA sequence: TGCGCCAGCAGCTCCCAGGACAGGGTAGACGAGCAGTACTTC.

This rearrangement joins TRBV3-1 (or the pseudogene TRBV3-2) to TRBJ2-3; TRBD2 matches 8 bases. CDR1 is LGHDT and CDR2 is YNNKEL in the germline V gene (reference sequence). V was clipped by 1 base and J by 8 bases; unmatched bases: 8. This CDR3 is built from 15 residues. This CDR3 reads CASSQGGGPPFTQYF. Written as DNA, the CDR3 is TGTGCCAGCAGCCAAGGCGGGGGGCCCCCGTTTACGCAGTATTTT.

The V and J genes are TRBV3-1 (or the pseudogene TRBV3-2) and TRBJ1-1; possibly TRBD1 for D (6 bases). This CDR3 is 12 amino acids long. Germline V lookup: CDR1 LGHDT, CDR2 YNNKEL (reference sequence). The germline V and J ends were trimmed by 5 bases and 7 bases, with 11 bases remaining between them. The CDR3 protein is CASSTRQVEAFF. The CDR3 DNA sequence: TGTGCCAGCAGCACCCGACAGGTTGAAGCTTTCTTT.

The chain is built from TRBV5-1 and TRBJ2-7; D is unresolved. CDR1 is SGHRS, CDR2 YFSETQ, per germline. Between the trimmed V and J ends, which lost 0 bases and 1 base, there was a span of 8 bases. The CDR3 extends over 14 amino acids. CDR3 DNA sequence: TGCGCCAGCAGCTTGGCCCTTGGGTCCTACGAGCAGTACTTC. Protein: CASSLALGSYEQYF.

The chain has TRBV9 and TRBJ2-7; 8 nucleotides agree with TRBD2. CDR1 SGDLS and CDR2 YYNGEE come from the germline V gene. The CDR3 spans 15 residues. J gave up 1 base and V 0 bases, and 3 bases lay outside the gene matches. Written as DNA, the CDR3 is TGTGCCAGCAGCGTAGACGGGGGGGCGTCCTACGAGCAGTACTTC. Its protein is CASSVDGGASYEQYF.

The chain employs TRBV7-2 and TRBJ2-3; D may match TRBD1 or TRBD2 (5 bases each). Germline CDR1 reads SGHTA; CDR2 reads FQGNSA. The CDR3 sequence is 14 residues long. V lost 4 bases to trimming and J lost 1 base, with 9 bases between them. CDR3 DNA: TGTGCCAGCAGCTCCCGGGGCGGCACAGATACGCAGTATTTT. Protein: CASSSRGGTDTQYF.

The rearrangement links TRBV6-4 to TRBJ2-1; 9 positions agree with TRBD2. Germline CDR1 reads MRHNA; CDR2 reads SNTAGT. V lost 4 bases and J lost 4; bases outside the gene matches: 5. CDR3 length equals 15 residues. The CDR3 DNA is TGTGCCAGCAGTGCAGGGCTAGCGGGGTACAATGAGCAGTTCTTC. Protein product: CASSAGLAGYNEQFF.

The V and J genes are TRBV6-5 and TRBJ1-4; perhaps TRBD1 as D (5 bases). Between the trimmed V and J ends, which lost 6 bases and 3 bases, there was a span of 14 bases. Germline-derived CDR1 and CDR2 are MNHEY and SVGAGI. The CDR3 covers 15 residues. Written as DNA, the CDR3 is TGTGCCAGCAGAGATACCCGGGGGGCTAATGAAAAACTGTTTTTT. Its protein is CASRDTRGANEKLFF.

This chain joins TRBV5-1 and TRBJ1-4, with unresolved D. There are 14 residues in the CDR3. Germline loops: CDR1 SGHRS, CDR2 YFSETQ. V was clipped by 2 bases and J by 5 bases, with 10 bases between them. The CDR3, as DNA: TGCGCCAGCAGCTTAGGGCACCAGAATGAAAAACTGTTTTTT. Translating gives CASSLGHQNEKLFF.

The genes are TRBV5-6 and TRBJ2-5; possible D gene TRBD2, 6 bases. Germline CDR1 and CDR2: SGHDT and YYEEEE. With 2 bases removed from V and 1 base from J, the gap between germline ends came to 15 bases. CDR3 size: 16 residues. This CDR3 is CASSFGRLGGQETQYF. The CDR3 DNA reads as TGTGCCAGCAGCTTCGGGCGGCTGGGAGGCCAAGAGACCCAGTACTTC.

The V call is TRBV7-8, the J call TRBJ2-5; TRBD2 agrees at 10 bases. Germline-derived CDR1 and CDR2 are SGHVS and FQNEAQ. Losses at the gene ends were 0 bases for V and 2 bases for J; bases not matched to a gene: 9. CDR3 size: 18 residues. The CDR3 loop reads CASSLAQRGGLWQETQYF. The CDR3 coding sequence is TGTGCCAGCAGCTTAGCACAGCGGGGGGGCCTGTGGCAAGAGACCCAGTACTTC.

The CDR3 region has the DNA TGTGCCAGCAGCTTTCTCCCCCAGGCACCCCTCCACTTT. Its translation is CASSFLPQAPLHF. The rearrangement links TRBV11-2 to TRBJ1-6; D unresolved. The CDR3 runs to 13 residues. In germline, CDR1 is SGHAT, CDR2 FQNNGV. V was cut by 3 bases and J by 11 bases, with 11 bases left in between.

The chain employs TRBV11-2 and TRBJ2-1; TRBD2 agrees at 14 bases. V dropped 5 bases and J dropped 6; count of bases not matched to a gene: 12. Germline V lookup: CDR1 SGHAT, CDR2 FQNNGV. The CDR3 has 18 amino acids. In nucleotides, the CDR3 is TGTGCCAGCAGCCTGACTAGCGGGGGGGCCAATCACCGCAATGAGCAGTTCTTC. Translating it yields CASSLTSGGANHRNEQFF.

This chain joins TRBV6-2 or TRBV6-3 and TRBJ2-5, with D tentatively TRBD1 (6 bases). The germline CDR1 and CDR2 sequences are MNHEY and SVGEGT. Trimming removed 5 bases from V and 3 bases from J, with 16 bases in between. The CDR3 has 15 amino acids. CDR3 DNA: TGTGCCAGCAGTCAAGGGACACGACAGAAAGAGACCCAGTACTTC. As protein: CASSQGTRQKETQYF.

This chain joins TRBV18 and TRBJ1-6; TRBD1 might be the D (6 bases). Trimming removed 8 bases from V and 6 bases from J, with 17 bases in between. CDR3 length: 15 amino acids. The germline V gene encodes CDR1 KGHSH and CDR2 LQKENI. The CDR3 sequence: CASAQQGLGNSPLHF. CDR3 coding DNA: TGTGCCAGCGCCCAGCAGGGGCTGGGTAATTCACCCCTCCACTTT. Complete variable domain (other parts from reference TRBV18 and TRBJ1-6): NAGVMQNPRHLVRRRGQEARLRCSPMKGHSHVYWYRQLPEEGLKFMVYLQKENIIDESGMPKERFSAEFPKEGPSILRIQQVVRGDSAAYFCASAQQGLGNSPLHFGNGTRLTVT.